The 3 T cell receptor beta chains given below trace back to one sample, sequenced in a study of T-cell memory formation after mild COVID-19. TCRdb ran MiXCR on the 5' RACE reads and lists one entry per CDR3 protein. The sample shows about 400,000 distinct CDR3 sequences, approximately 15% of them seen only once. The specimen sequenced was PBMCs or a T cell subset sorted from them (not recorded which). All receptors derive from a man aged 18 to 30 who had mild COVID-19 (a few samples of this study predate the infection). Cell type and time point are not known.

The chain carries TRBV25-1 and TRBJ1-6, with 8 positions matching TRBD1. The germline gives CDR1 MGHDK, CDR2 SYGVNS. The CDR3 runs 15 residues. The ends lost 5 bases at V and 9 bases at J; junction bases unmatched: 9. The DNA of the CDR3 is TGTGCCAGCAGTCCGTTGGACAGGGAAGGTTCACCCCTCCACTTT. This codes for CASSPLDREGSPLHF. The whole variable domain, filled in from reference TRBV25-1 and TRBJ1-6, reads EADIYQTPRYLVIGTGKKITLECSQTMGHDKMYWYQQDPGMELHLIHYSYGVNSTEKGDLSSESTVSRIRTEHFPLTLESARPSHTSQYLCASSPLDREGSPLHFGNGTRLTVT.

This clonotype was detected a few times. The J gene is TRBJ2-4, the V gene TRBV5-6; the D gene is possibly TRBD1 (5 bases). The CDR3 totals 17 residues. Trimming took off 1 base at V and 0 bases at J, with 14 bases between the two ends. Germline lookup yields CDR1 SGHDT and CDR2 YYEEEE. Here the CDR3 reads CASSLYQGTLAKNIQYF. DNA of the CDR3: TGTGCCAGCAGCTTGTATCAGGGAACTTTAGCCAAAAACATTCAGTACTTC.

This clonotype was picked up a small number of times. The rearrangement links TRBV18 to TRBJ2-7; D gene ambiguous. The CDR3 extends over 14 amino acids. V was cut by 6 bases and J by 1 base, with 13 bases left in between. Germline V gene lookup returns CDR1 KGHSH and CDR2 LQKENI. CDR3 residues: CASSKGKESYEQYV. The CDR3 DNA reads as TGTGCCAGCTCGAAGGGCAAGGAGTCCTACGAGCAGTACGTC.